These T cell receptor beta chains were read from a single sample in a study of blood T cells in healthy people across ages. TCRdb used MiXCR to reprocess the 5' RACE reads, holding one entry per CDR3 protein. The profile shows 1.5 million to 2 million distinct CDR3 sequences, around 50% of them singletons. Sequencing was carried out using blood. Every receptor here comes from a woman in her thirties or forties in good health. Each CDR3 is given with its conserved first and last residue. A D gene is named only where the DNA matches it firmly. The size field is filled for only some rows; it gives once, few, many or a size class.

v_gene: TRBV12-3/TRBV12-4
d_gene: TRBD1
abundance: -
j_gene: TRBJ1-4
CDR3nt: TGTGCCACTGGGGACAGGGCCCTTACAACTAATGAAAAACTGTTTTTT
CDR3aa: CATGDRALTTNEKLFF

v_gene: TRBV28
d_gene: TRBD2
abundance: -
j_gene: TRBJ2-1
CDR3nt: TGTGCCAGCAGTTCAGGGAGCGCGGGGGGGCTCGATGAGCAGTTCTTC
CDR3aa: CASSSGSAGGLDEQFF

v_gene: TRBV10-3
d_gene: TRBD1
abundance: -
j_gene: TRBJ2-1
CDR3nt: TGTGCCATCAGTGGCTCGGACAGGGGGCATCAAGAGACCCAGTTCTTC
CDR3aa: CAISGSDRGHQETQFF

v_gene: TRBV20-1
d_gene: TRBD2
abundance: -
j_gene: TRBJ2-5
CDR3nt: TGCAGTGCTCAGCCGGGACTAGCGGGGGGAGGGCAGTACTTC
CDR3aa: CSAQPGLAGGGQYF

v_gene: TRBV19
d_gene: TRBD2
abundance: -
j_gene: TRBJ2-5
CDR3nt: TGTGCCAGTAGTCCGCCAGGCGGGGGGCTCAAAGAGACCCAGTACTTC
CDR3aa: CASSPPGGGLKETQYF

v_gene: TRBV9
d_gene: TRBD1
abundance: -
j_gene: TRBJ2-1
CDR3nt: TGTGCCAGCAGCGTAGGACAGGGAAGTGGCAATGAGCAGTTCTTC
CDR3aa: CASSVGQGSGNEQFF

v_gene: TRBV2
d_gene: -
abundance: few
j_gene: TRBJ2-3
CDR3nt: TGTGCCAGCAAGGCCGAATTCACAGATACGCAGTATTTT
CDR3aa: CASKAEFTDTQYF

v_gene: TRBV20-1
d_gene: -
abundance: -
j_gene: TRBJ1-2
CDR3nt: TGCAGTGCTAGAGATGCGCAGGGTAACTTCAACTATGGCTACACCTTC
CDR3aa: CSARDAQGNFNYGYTF

v_gene: TRBV5-1
d_gene: -
abundance: -
j_gene: TRBJ2-3
CDR3nt: TGCGCCAGCAGTATCGGGTCCTTCACAGATACGCAGTATTTT
CDR3aa: CASSIGSFTDTQYF

v_gene: TRBV5-1
d_gene: TRBD2
abundance: once
j_gene: TRBJ2-5
CDR3nt: TGCGCCAGCAGCTCAGGGACTAGCGGTCTAGGAGAGACCCAGTACTTC
CDR3aa: CASSSGTSGLGETQYF

v_gene: TRBV28
d_gene: TRBD2
abundance: -
j_gene: TRBJ2-2
CDR3nt: TGTGCCAGCATCCTCGGGGGGGGGTACACCGGGGAGCTGTTTTTT
CDR3aa: CASILGGGYTGELFF

v_gene: TRBV7-2
d_gene: TRBD1
abundance: few
j_gene: TRBJ2-7
CDR3nt: TGTGCCAGCAGCACAGACAGGGCGGGCGAGCAGTACTTC
CDR3aa: CASSTDRAGEQYF

v_gene: TRBV5-5
d_gene: -
abundance: -
j_gene: TRBJ2-1
CDR3nt: TGTGCCAGCAGCTTGGAGCGAGCGGCCTACAATGAGCAGTTCTTC
CDR3aa: CASSLERAAYNEQFF

v_gene: TRBV5-1
d_gene: TRBD1
abundance: -
j_gene: TRBJ1-1
CDR3nt: TGCGCCAGCAGCTTGGGGATGAGGGGGCCGAACACTGAAGCTTTCTTT
CDR3aa: CASSLGMRGPNTEAFF

v_gene: TRBV7-7
d_gene: TRBD1
abundance: -
j_gene: TRBJ2-5
CDR3nt: TGTGCTAGCAGCTTAGGCCGACAGGGGAAGGAGACCCAGTACTTC
CDR3aa: CASSLGRQGKETQYF

v_gene: TRBV20-1
d_gene: -
abundance: -
j_gene: TRBJ2-1
CDR3nt: TGCAGTGCTAGAGATCGGGGGCGGGGGTCCTACAATGAGCAGTTCTTC
CDR3aa: CSARDRGRGSYNEQFF

v_gene: TRBV27
d_gene: TRBD2
abundance: -
j_gene: TRBJ2-1
CDR3nt: TGTGCCAGCAGTTTATCCCAAACACTAGCGGGGGGGCGTAATGAGCAGTTCTTC
CDR3aa: CASSLSQTLAGGRNEQFF

v_gene: TRBV20-1
d_gene: TRBD1
abundance: -
j_gene: TRBJ2-7
CDR3nt: TGCAGTGCTAGAACCCGGGACAGGGTGTACGAGCAGTACTTC
CDR3aa: CSARTRDRVYEQYF

v_gene: TRBV7-3
d_gene: TRBD1
abundance: -
j_gene: TRBJ1-1
CDR3nt: TGTGCCAGCAGCGTGCAGGGGGGGATCACTGAAGCTTTCTTT
CDR3aa: CASSVQGGITEAFF

v_gene: TRBV7-2
d_gene: -
abundance: many
j_gene: TRBJ2-3
CDR3nt: TGTGCCAGCAGCTTAGTGGGGGGAATACAAACGCAGTATTTT
CDR3aa: CASSLVGGIQTQYF

v_gene: TRBV7-2
d_gene: TRBD2
abundance: -
j_gene: TRBJ2-2
CDR3nt: TGTGCCAGCAGCTTAAGGCCAGCGGGGGGGCTTAGAACCGGGGAGCTGTTTTTT
CDR3aa: CASSLRPAGGLRTGELFF

v_gene: TRBV20-1
d_gene: -
abundance: -
j_gene: TRBJ2-1
CDR3nt: TGCAGTGCTAGTCAGCCCGCGGACTACAATGAGCAGTTCTTC
CDR3aa: CSASQPADYNEQFF

v_gene: TRBV5-1
d_gene: -
abundance: -
j_gene: TRBJ2-7
CDR3nt: TGCGCCAGCAGGAAAGATACAGGGTACGAGCAGTACTTC
CDR3aa: CASRKDTGYEQYF

v_gene: TRBV7-3
d_gene: -
abundance: -
j_gene: TRBJ2-3
CDR3nt: TGTGCCAGCATCCCCCGCGATACGCAGTATTTT
CDR3aa: CASIPRDTQYF

v_gene: TRBV9
d_gene: TRBD2
abundance: -
j_gene: TRBJ2-5
CDR3nt: TGTGCCAGCAGCGTATCCCGGACTAGAAACCCAGAGACCCAGTACTTC
CDR3aa: CASSVSRTRNPETQYF

v_gene: TRBV9
d_gene: TRBD2
abundance: -
j_gene: TRBJ2-3
CDR3nt: TGTGCCAGCCGGGCTAGCGGGGGCCCCTTGGGCACAGATACGCAGTATTTT
CDR3aa: CASRASGGPLGTDTQYF

v_gene: TRBV12-3/TRBV12-4
d_gene: -
abundance: many
j_gene: TRBJ2-7
CDR3nt: TGTGCCAGCACGCGGGTTGGAGGGAGCTACGAGCAGTACTTC
CDR3aa: CASTRVGGSYEQYF

v_gene: TRBV7-2
d_gene: TRBD1
abundance: -
j_gene: TRBJ2-5
CDR3nt: TGTGCCAGCAGCTGGAAATGGGACAGGGGAGAGACCCAGTACTTC
CDR3aa: CASSWKWDRGETQYF

v_gene: TRBV15
d_gene: -
abundance: -
j_gene: TRBJ2-2
CDR3nt: TGTGCCACCAGCAGAGATCCTCAAACAGGGAACGACGTGAACACCGGGGAGCTGTTTTTT
CDR3aa: CATSRDPQTGNDVNTGELFF

v_gene: TRBV28
d_gene: TRBD2
abundance: -
j_gene: TRBJ2-7
CDR3nt: TGTGCCAGCAGTCCACGTGGACTAGCGGGGGACGAGCAGTACTTC
CDR3aa: CASSPRGLAGDEQYF

v_gene: TRBV28
d_gene: -
abundance: -
j_gene: TRBJ2-7
CDR3nt: TGTGCCAGCAGCCCCCCCATCGGGGGAGGCTCCTACGAGCAGTACTTC
CDR3aa: CASSPPIGGGSYEQYF

v_gene: TRBV6-5
d_gene: TRBD1
abundance: -
j_gene: TRBJ1-4
CDR3nt: TGTGCCAGCAGTTACGACAGGGGGAATGAAAAACTGTTTTTT
CDR3aa: CASSYDRGNEKLFF

v_gene: TRBV27
d_gene: -
abundance: -
j_gene: TRBJ2-7
CDR3nt: TGTGCCAGCAGTTTTACCGGGCTGAGGGGCTACGAGCAGTACTTC
CDR3aa: CASSFTGLRGYEQYF

v_gene: TRBV20-1
d_gene: TRBD2
abundance: -
j_gene: TRBJ2-1
CDR3nt: TGCAGTGCCTTTAACAGCGGGGGTATGGGGGACAATGAGCAGTTCTTC
CDR3aa: CSAFNSGGMGDNEQFF

v_gene: TRBV7-2
d_gene: TRBD1
abundance: -
j_gene: TRBJ1-2
CDR3nt: TGTGCCAGCGGCTCCCGGACAGGAAATGGCTACACCTTC
CDR3aa: CASGSRTGNGYTF

v_gene: TRBV9
d_gene: -
abundance: few
j_gene: TRBJ1-2
CDR3nt: TGTGCCAGCAGCGTAGTTGAGGGGCATGGCTACACCTTC
CDR3aa: CASSVVEGHGYTF

v_gene: TRBV6-6
d_gene: -
abundance: -
j_gene: TRBJ2-1
CDR3nt: TGTGCCAGCAGCTACGTAAGTGGGGGTGAGCAGTTCTTC
CDR3aa: CASSYVSGGEQFF

v_gene: TRBV29-1
d_gene: -
abundance: -
j_gene: TRBJ2-6
CDR3nt: TGCAGCGTGTCTCCAGGGGGGAGAGGGGCCAGCGTCCTGACTTTC
CDR3aa: CSVSPGGRGASVLTF

v_gene: TRBV12-3/TRBV12-4
d_gene: TRBD1
abundance: -
j_gene: TRBJ2-5
CDR3nt: TGTGCCAGCAGAGAACCCCCCGGACAGGGAGATGAAGAGACCCAGTACTTC
CDR3aa: CASREPPGQGDEETQYF

v_gene: TRBV20-1
d_gene: TRBD1
abundance: -
j_gene: TRBJ2-7
CDR3nt: TGCAGTGCACAACAGGGGTACTACGAGCAGTACTTC
CDR3aa: CSAQQGYYEQYF

v_gene: TRBV10-3
d_gene: -
abundance: few
j_gene: TRBJ2-7
CDR3nt: TGTGCCATCAGTAGCAGAGGGGCCCACGAGCAGTACTTC
CDR3aa: CAISSRGAHEQYF

v_gene: TRBV5-5
d_gene: -
abundance: -
j_gene: TRBJ2-7
CDR3nt: TGTGCCAGCAGCTTGGTGGCACCCTGGGAGCAGTACTTC
CDR3aa: CASSLVAPWEQYF

v_gene: TRBV20-1
d_gene: TRBD1
abundance: -
j_gene: TRBJ1-4
CDR3nt: TGCAGTGCTGGTCAGGGGGCAACTAATGAAAAACTGTTTTTT
CDR3aa: CSAGQGATNEKLFF

v_gene: TRBV12-3/TRBV12-4
d_gene: -
abundance: once
j_gene: TRBJ1-4
CDR3nt: TGTGCCAGCAGTTTTTCGGAGACGGATGAAAAACTGTTTTTT
CDR3aa: CASSFSETDEKLFF

v_gene: TRBV12-3/TRBV12-4
d_gene: TRBD1
abundance: -
j_gene: TRBJ2-4
CDR3nt: TGTGCCAGCAGTTCTGTGACAGGGGGCGTCAAAGACATTCAGTACTTC
CDR3aa: CASSSVTGGVKDIQYF

v_gene: TRBV14
d_gene: TRBD1
abundance: -
j_gene: TRBJ2-6
CDR3nt: TGTGCCAGCAGCCAAGATCCTAGGACAGGTGTCCTAGGGGCCAACGTCCTGACTTTC
CDR3aa: CASSQDPRTGVLGANVLTF

v_gene: TRBV7-2
d_gene: -
abundance: -
j_gene: TRBJ1-2
CDR3nt: TGTGCCATCGATCGGCGGGGGGATAACTATGGCTACACCTTC
CDR3aa: CAIDRRGDNYGYTF

v_gene: TRBV27
d_gene: TRBD2
abundance: once
j_gene: TRBJ2-3
CDR3nt: TGTGCCAGCAGTTCCGATTTGGGACTAGCGGCTAGCACAGATACGCAGTATTTT
CDR3aa: CASSSDLGLAASTDTQYF

v_gene: TRBV6-1
d_gene: TRBD1
abundance: -
j_gene: TRBJ2-1
CDR3nt: TGTGCCAGCAGACCCAGACAGGGGGCTAGGGATGAGCAGTTCTTC
CDR3aa: CASRPRQGARDEQFF

v_gene: TRBV7-2
d_gene: TRBD1
abundance: few
j_gene: TRBJ2-7
CDR3nt: TGTGCCAGCAGCTCACCGGGACAGACCTCCTACGAGCAGTACTTC
CDR3aa: CASSSPGQTSYEQYF

v_gene: TRBV29-1
d_gene: -
abundance: -
j_gene: TRBJ2-5
CDR3nt: TGCAGCGTTAAGCGGTCATCCTACGTGCAGTACTTC
CDR3aa: CSVKRSSYVQYF

v_gene: TRBV11-2
d_gene: TRBD1
abundance: -
j_gene: TRBJ2-5
CDR3nt: TGTGCCAGCAGCTTACCTTGGACAGGGTACAATGAGCAGTACTTC
CDR3aa: CASSLPWTGYNEQYF

v_gene: TRBV7-9
d_gene: TRBD2
abundance: few
j_gene: TRBJ2-5
CDR3nt: TGTGCCAGCAGCTTAGTGGATCTAGCGGGGGGTGTACCGTACTTC
CDR3aa: CASSLVDLAGGVPYF